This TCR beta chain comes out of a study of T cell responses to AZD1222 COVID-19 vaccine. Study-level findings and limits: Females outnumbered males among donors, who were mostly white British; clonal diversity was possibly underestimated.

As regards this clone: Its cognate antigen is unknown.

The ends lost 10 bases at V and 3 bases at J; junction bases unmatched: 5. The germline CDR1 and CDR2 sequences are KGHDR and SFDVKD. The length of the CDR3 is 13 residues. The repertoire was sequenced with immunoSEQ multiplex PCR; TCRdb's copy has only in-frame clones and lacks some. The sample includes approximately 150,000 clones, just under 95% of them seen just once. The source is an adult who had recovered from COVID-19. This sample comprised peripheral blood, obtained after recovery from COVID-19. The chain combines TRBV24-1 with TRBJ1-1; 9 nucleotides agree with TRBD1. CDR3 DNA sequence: TGTGCCACAAAGGGACAGGGACACACTGAAGCTTTCTTT. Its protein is CATKGQGHTEAFF.